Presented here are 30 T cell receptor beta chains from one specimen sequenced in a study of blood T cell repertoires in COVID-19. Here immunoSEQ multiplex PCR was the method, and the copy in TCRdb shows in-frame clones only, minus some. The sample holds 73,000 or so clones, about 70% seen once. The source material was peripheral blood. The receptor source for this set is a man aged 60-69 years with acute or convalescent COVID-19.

As DNA, the CDR3 is TGTGCCTGGAGTTTGTTGTTCCCAGGGGGAGGCGAGCAGTACTTC. Translation gives CAWSLLFPGGGEQYF. This chain joins TRBV30 and TRBJ2-7, with D perhaps TRBD1 (7 bases). V was pared by 2 bases and J by 6 bases, with 20 bases between. The CDR3 spans 15 residues. Looked up from germline, CDR1 is GTSNPN and CDR2 is SVGIG (reference sequence).

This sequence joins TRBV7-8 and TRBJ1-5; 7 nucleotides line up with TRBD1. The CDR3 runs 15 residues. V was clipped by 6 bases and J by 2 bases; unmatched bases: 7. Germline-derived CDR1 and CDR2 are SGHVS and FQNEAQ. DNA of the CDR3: TGTGCCAGCAGACCAGACAGGGAGGGCAATCAGCCCCAGCATTTT. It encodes CASRPDREGNQPQHF.

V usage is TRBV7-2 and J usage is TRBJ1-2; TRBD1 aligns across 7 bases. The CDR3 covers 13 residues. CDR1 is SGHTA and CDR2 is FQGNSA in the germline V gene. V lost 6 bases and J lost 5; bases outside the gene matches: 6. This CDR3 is CASREGGEYGYTF. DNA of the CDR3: TGTGCCAGCAGGGAAGGGGGCGAGTATGGCTACACCTTC.

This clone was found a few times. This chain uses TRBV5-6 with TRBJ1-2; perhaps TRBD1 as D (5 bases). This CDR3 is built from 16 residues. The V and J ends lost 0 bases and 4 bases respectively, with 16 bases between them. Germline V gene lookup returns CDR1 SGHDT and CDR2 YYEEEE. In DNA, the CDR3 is TGTGCCAGCAGCTTGGGGGGAGGCCAGGGCCTCTATGGCTACACCTTC. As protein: CASSLGGGQGLYGYTF.

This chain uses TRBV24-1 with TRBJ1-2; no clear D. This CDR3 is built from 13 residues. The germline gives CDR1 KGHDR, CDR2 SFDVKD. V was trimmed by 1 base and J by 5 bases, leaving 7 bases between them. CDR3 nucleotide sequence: TGTGCCACCAGTGATTTTACAGCTTATGGCTACACCTTC. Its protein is CATSDFTAYGYTF.

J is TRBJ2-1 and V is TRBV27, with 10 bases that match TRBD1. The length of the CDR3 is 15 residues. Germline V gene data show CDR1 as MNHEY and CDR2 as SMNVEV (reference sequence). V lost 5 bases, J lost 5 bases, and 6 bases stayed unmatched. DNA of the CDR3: TGTGCCAGCAGTCCCCGACAGGGGGCTCACAATGAGCAGTTCTTC. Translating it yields CASSPRQGAHNEQFF.

The CDR3 region is CAAQRGRAEKLFF. Here the CDR3 DNA reads TGTGCCGCGCAAAGGGGGCGCGCTGAAAAACTGTTTTTT. This chain links TRBV24-1 with TRBJ1-4; 7 bases are shared with TRBD1. The J segment lost 7 bases and the V segment lost 12 bases, leaving 10 bases of the junction unmatched. From germline, CDR1 is KGHDR and CDR2 SFDVKD. CDR3 length equals 13 residues.

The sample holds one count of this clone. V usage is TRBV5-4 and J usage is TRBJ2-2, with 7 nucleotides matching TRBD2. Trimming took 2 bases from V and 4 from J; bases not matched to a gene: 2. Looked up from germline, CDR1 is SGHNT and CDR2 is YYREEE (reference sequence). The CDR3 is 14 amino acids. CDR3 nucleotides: TGTGCCAGCAGCTTAGGGACTACCACCGGGGAGCTGTTTTTT. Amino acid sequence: CASSLGTTTGELFF.

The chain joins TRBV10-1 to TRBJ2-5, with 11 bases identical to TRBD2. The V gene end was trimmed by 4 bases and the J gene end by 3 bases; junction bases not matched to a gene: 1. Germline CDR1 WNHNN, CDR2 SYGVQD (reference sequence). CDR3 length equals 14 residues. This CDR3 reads CASSGGLAEETQYF. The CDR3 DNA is TGCGCCAGCAGTGGGGGACTAGCGGAAGAGACCCAGTACTTC.

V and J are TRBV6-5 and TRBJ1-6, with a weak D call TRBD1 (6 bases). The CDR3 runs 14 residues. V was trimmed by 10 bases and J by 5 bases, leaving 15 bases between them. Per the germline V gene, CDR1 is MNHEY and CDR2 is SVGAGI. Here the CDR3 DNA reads TGTGCCACCGCCCGGGACACAAATAATTCACCCCTCCACTTT. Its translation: CATARDTNNSPLHF.

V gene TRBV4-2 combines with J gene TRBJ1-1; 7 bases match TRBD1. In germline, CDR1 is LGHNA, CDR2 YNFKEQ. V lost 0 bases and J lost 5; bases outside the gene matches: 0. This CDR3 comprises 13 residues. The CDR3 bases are TGTGCCAGCAGCCAAGACAGGGGGACTGAAGCTTTCTTT. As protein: CASSQDRGTEAFF.

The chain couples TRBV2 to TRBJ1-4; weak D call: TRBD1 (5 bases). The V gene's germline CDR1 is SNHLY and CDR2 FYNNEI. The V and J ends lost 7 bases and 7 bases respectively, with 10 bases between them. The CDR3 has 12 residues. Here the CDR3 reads CASNYGGEKLFF. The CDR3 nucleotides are TGTGCCAGCAATTACGGGGGTGAAAAACTGTTTTTT.

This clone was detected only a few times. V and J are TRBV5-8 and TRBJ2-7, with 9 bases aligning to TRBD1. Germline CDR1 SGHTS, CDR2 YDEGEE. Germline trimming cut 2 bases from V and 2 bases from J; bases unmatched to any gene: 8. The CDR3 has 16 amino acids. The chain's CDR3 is CASSLFGTGRPYEQYV. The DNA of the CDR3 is TGTGCCAGCAGCTTATTCGGGACAGGGCGACCCTACGAGCAGTACGTC.

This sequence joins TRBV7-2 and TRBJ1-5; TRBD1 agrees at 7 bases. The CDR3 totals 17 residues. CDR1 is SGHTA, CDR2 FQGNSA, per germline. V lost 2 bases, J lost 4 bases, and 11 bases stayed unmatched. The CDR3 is CASSLQGVRTGNQPQHF. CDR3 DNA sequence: TGTGCCAGCAGCTTACAGGGGGTTCGTACCGGGAATCAGCCCCAGCATTTT.

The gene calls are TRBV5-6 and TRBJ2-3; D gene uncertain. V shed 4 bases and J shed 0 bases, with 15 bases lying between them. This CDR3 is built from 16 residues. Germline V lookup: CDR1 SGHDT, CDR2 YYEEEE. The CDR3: CASSPYDRTSTDTQYF. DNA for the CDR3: TGTGCCAGCAGCCCCTACGATCGAACTAGCACAGATACGCAGTATTTT.

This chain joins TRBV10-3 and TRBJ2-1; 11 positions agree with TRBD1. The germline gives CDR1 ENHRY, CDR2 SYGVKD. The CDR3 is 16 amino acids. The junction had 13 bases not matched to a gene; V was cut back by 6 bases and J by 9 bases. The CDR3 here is CAIRASGQGEESEQFF. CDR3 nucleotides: TGTGCCATCAGGGCGTCGGGACAGGGGGAAGAAAGTGAGCAGTTCTTC.

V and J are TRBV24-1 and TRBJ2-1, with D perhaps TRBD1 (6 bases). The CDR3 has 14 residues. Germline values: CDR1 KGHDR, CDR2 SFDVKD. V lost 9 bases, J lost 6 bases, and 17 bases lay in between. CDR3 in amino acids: CATSEPNRVNEQFF. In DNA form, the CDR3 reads TGTGCCACCTCAGAACCGAACAGGGTCAATGAGCAGTTCTTC.

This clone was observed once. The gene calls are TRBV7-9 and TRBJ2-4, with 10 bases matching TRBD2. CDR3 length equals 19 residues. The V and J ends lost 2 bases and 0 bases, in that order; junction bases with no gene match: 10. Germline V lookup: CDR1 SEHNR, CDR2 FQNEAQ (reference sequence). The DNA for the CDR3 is TGTGCCAGCAGCTTATTGCAGCGGGAGGGCCCTCTAGCCAAAAACATTCAGTACTTC. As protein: CASSLLQREGPLAKNIQYF.

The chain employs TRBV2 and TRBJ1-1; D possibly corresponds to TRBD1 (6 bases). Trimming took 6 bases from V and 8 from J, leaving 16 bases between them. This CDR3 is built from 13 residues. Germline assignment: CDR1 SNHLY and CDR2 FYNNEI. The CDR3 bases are TGTGCCAGCAGAAGGGCAGGGGTCCCCGAAGCTTTCTTT. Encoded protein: CASRRAGVPEAFF.

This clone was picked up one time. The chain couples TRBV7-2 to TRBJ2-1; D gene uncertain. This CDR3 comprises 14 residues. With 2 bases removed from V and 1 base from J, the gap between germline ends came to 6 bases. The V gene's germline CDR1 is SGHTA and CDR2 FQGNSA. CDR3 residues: CASSLFLSYNEQFF. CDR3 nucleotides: TGTGCCAGCAGCTTATTCCTTTCCTACAATGAGCAGTTCTTC.

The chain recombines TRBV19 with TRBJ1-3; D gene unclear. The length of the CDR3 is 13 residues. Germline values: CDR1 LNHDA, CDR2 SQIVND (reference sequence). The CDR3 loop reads CAVQSAPGNTIYF. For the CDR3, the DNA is TGTGCTGTACAGTCTGCCCCGGGAAACACCATATATTTT.

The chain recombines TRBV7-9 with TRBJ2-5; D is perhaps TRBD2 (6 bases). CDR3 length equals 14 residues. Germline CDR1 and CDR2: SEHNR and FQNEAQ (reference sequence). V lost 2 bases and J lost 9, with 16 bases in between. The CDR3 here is CASSLPKPGTSQYF. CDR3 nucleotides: TGTGCCAGCAGCTTACCAAAACCCGGGACTTCCCAGTACTTC.

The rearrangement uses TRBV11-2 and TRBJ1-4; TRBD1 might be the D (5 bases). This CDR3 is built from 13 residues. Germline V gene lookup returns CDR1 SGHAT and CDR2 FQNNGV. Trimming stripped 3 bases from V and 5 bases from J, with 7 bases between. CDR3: CASSLGGNEKLFF. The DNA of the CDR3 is TGTGCCAGCAGCTTGGGGGGGAATGAAAAACTGTTTTTT.

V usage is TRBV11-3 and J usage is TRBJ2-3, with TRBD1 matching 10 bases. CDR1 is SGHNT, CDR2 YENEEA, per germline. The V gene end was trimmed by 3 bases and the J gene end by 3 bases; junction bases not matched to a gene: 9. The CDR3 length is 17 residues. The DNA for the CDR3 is TGTGCCAGCAGCTTGGGGACAGGGGAGTCAAGGACAGATACGCAGTATTTT. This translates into CASSLGTGESRTDTQYF.

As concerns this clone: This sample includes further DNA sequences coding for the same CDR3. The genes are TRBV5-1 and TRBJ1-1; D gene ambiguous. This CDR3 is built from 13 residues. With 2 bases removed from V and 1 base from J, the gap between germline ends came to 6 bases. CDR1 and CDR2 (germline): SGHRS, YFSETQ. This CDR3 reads CASSFTANTEAFF. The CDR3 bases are TGCGCCAGCAGCTTTACAGCGAACACTGAAGCTTTCTTT. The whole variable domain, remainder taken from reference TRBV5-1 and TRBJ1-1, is KAGVTQTPRYLIKTRGQQVTLSCSPISGHRSVSWYQQTPGQGLQFLFEYFSETQRNKGNFPGRFSGRQFSNSRSEMNVSTLELGDSALYLCASSFTANTEAFFGQGTRLTVV.

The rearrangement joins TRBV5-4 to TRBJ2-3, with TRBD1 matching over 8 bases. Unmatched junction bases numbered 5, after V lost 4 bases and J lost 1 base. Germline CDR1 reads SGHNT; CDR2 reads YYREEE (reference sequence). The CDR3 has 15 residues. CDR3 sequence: CASSPQGVGTDTQYF. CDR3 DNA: TGTGCCAGCAGCCCACAGGGGGTCGGCACAGATACGCAGTATTTT. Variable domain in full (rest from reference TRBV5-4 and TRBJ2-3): ETGVTQSPTHLIKTRGQQVTLRCSSQSGHNTVSWYQQALGQGPQFIFQYYREEENGRGNFPPRFSGLQFPNYSSELNVNALELDDSALYLCASSPQGVGTDTQYFGPGTRLTVL.

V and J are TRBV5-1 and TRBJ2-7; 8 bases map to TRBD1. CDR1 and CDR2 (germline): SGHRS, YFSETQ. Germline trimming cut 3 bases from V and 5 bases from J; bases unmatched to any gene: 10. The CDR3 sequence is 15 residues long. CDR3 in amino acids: CASSSPDRVGHEQYF. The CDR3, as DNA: TGCGCCAGCAGCTCACCGGACAGGGTCGGCCACGAGCAGTACTTC.

For the CDR3, the DNA is TGTGCCAGCAGTGAATATATGGGGACAGGGATGGGCACAGATACGCAGTATTTT. It encodes CASSEYMGTGMGTDTQYF. The J gene is TRBJ2-3, the V gene TRBV25-1; TRBD1 aligns across 9 bases. Germline V CDR1 and CDR2: MGHDK, SYGVNS. This CDR3 region has 18 residues. The V and J ends lost 0 bases and 1 base, in that order; junction bases with no gene match: 8.

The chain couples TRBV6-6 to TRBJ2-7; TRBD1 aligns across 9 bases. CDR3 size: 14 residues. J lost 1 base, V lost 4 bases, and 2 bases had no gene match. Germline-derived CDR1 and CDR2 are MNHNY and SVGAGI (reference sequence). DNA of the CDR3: TGTGCCAGCAGTTCCGGGACAGGGTCCTACGAGCAGTACGTC. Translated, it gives CASSSGTGSYEQYV.

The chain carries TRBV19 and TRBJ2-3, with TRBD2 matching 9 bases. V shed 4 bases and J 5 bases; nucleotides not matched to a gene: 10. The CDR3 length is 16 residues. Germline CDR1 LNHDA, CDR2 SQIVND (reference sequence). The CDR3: CASSSLESGGIDTQYF. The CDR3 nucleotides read TGTGCCAGTAGTAGCCTTGAGAGCGGGGGGATAGATACGCAGTATTTT.